The 22 T cell receptor beta chains presented below share a single source sample, sequenced in a study of blood T cells in healthy people across ages. Next came a second PCR, run for about 6 to 12 cycles, which used a sample-barcoded 5' primer along with a J-beta primer mix. TCRdb independently ran MiXCR on the 5' RACE reads; one entry per CDR3 protein. The sample records some 1,500,000 distinct CDR3 sequences, around 40% being singletons. Input material: blood. The receptors originated from a young woman in good health.

This clonotype was seen only once. This chain connects TRBV15 to TRBJ2-3; the match to TRBD2 covers 10 bases. CDR3 length equals 17 residues. V gave up 0 bases and J gave up 4 bases; unmatched junction bases: 7. CDR1 and CDR2 from the germline V gene are LNHNV and YYDKDF (reference sequence). This CDR3 reads CATSRDEASGRPDTQYF. The CDR3 region has the DNA TGTGCCACCAGCAGAGATGAAGCTAGCGGGAGACCAGATACGCAGTATTTT.

The V gene is TRBV7-2, the J gene TRBJ2-4, with 9 bases identical to TRBD2. J gave up 4 bases and V 5 bases, and 9 bases lay outside the gene matches. In germline, CDR1 is SGHTA, CDR2 FQGNSA. The CDR3 loop spans 16 amino acids. CDR3 sequence reads: CASSRRGTSSKNIQYF. The CDR3 DNA is TGTGCCAGCAGCCGTCGTGGGACTAGCTCGAAAAACATTCAGTACTTC.

J is TRBJ1-1 and V is TRBV4-3, with D possibly being TRBD1 (6 bases). This CDR3 has 15 residues. CDR1 is LGHNA, CDR2 YSLEER, per germline. Trimming took off 3 bases at V and 3 bases at J, with 14 bases between the two ends. CDR3 sequence reads: CASSQKGRGHTEAFF. The CDR3 DNA reads TGCGCCAGCAGCCAGAAAGGCAGGGGCCACACTGAAGCTTTCTTT.

This clonotype was detected only once. The gene calls are TRBV12-3 or TRBV12-4 and TRBJ1-1; D unresolved. Deletions cut 6 bases from V and 0 bases from J, with 11 bases between. The CDR3 contains 14 residues. CDR3: CASSWSQLNTEAFF. Here the CDR3 DNA reads TGTGCCAGCAGCTGGTCCCAACTGAACACTGAAGCTTTCTTT.

V and J are TRBV7-9 and TRBJ1-4; no firm D call. Per the germline V gene, CDR1 is SEHNR and CDR2 is FQNEAQ (reference sequence). This CDR3 is built from 16 residues. Trimming shortened V by 5 bases and J by 7 bases, and 20 bases separated the two germline ends. The CDR3 DNA follows: TGTGCCAGCAGCCCCGTTTATGCGCATGATAGTGAAAAACTGTTTTTT. It specifies CASSPVYAHDSEKLFF.

This clonotype was detected only a few times. The V and J genes are TRBV9 and TRBJ1-6, with D hard to call. The CDR3 sequence is 13 residues long. The germline V and J ends were trimmed by 2 bases and 9 bases, with 9 bases remaining between them. Germline CDR1 reads SGDLS; CDR2 reads YYNGEE. The chain's CDR3 is CASSVGWGSPLHF. The CDR3 bases are TGTGCCAGCAGCGTGGGGTGGGGTTCACCCCTCCACTTT.

In this sample, this clonotype turned up a few times. This rearrangement joins TRBV12-3 or TRBV12-4 to TRBJ2-2; D is uncertain. The germline V and J ends were trimmed by 2 bases and 6 bases, with 19 bases remaining between them. This CDR3 has 17 amino acids. CDR3 sequence reads: CASSLRFGPKPSGELFF. The CDR3 DNA reads as TGTGCCAGCAGTTTACGGTTCGGGCCGAAGCCCTCCGGGGAGCTGTTTTTT.

This clonotype appeared once. This rearrangement joins TRBV4-1 to TRBJ2-3; no definite D call. V gave up 1 base and J gave up 0 bases, with 11 bases separating them. The germline CDR1 and CDR2 sequences are MGHRA and YSYEKL. The CDR3 runs 16 residues. The CDR3 nucleotides read TGCGCCAGCAGCCAAGCGCAAGGGCCCAGCACAGATACGCAGTATTTT. Translating it yields CASSQAQGPSTDTQYF.

This clonotype has more than one count but fewer than ten. The rearrangement joins TRBV5-1 to TRBJ2-7; 9 bases align to TRBD1. The CDR3 has 13 amino acids. V trimming: 4 bases; J trimming: 6 bases; junction bases outside the gene matches: 5. CDR1 and CDR2 (germline): SGHRS, YFSETQ. CDR3 nucleotide sequence: TGCGCCAGCAGCCTAGGACAGGGGATCGAGCAGTACTTC. This gives the protein CASSLGQGIEQYF.

This clonotype was detected a few times. The junction does not match germline at one end; this may be a read error. This chain uses TRBV5-1 with TRBJ2-1; possible D gene TRBD1, 5 bases. The CDR3 extends over 14 amino acids. The V gene's germline CDR1 is SGHRS and CDR2 YFSETQ. DNA of the CDR3: TGCGCCGGCAGCTCTGTACAGGATGGCAATGAGCAGTTCTTC. Translated, it gives CAGSSVQDGNEQFF.

The J gene is TRBJ2-3, the V gene TRBV4-3; 13 bases are a match to TRBD2. CDR1 LGHNA and CDR2 YSLEER come from the germline V gene. The CDR3 covers 20 residues. With 0 bases clipped from V and 2 bases from J, the junction kept 11 bases outside the gene matches. The DNA for the CDR3 is TGCGCCAGCAGCCAAGAGTTGAGGACTAGCGGGGGACCTACCACAGATACGCAGTATTTT. Its protein is CASSQELRTSGGPTTDTQYF.

The chain combines TRBV15 with TRBJ2-2, with 10 bases fitting TRBD2. This CDR3 comprises 16 residues. V lost 3 bases to trimming and J lost 6 bases; unmatched junction nucleotides: 7. Germline V gene data show CDR1 as LNHNV and CDR2 as YYDKDF (reference sequence). In DNA, the CDR3 is TGTGCCACCAGCAGTACTAGCGGGACGAATCCCGGGGAGCTGTTTTTT. It translates to CATSSTSGTNPGELFF.

V gene TRBV18 combines with J gene TRBJ2-5, with D possibly matching TRBD1 (5 bases). Trimming stripped 0 bases from V and 5 bases from J, with 13 bases between. The CDR3 runs 15 residues. Germline CDR1 is KGHSH and CDR2 is LQKENI. CDR3 region: CASSPPRAFMETQYF. CDR3 DNA sequence: TGTGCCAGCTCACCACCCAGGGCCTTTATGGAGACCCAGTACTTC.

The J gene is TRBJ2-5, the V gene TRBV15; TRBD2 agrees at 9 bases. The CDR3 length is 15 residues. Losses at the gene ends were 4 bases for V and 3 bases for J; bases not matched to a gene: 6. The germline CDR1 and CDR2 sequences are LNHNV and YYDKDF (reference sequence). CDR3 DNA: TGTGCCACCAGCACCTTAGCGGGAGTGAAAGAGACCCAGTACTTC. It translates to CATSTLAGVKETQYF.

The gene calls are TRBV2 and TRBJ1-2; D perhaps matches TRBD1 (5 bases). Between the trimmed V and J ends, which lost 10 bases and 3 bases, there was a span of 18 bases. From germline, CDR1 is SNHLY and CDR2 FYNNEI. The CDR3 runs to 14 residues. The CDR3 loop is CAIDRGPRDYGYTF. As DNA, the CDR3 is TGTGCCATCGACCGGGGCCCGCGGGACTATGGCTACACCTTC.

Only a few counts were recorded for this clonotype. The chain uses TRBV3-1 and TRBJ1-2; TRBD1 is a possible D gene (5 bases). There are 15 residues in the CDR3. The V end was cut by 6 bases, the J end by 4 bases, with 18 bases between. The germline CDR1 and CDR2 sequences are LGHDT and YNNKEL (reference sequence). The CDR3 loop reads CASSNNLRGGYGYTF. The CDR3 DNA follows: TGTGCCAGCAGTAACAATCTGAGGGGCGGCTATGGCTACACCTTC.

This chain connects TRBV5-1 to TRBJ1-2; 7 bases align to TRBD1. This CDR3 has 14 amino acids. From germline, CDR1 is SGHRS and CDR2 YFSETQ. Trimming at V came to 5 bases and at J to 6 bases, leaving 10 bases not matched to a gene. In DNA form, the CDR3 reads TGCGCCAGCAGTAGAGACAGGGTAGGCGATGGCTACACCTTC. Residues: CASSRDRVGDGYTF.

This clonotype appeared a few times. The chain recombines TRBV4-3 with TRBJ2-3; D possibly matches TRBD1 or TRBD2 (5 bases each). Per the germline V gene, CDR1 is LGHNA and CDR2 is YSLEER. This CDR3 is 15 amino acids long. V was cut by 1 base and J by 2 bases, with 10 bases left in between. CDR3 region: CASSQVGGITDTQYF. CDR3 nucleotide sequence: TGCGCCAGCAGCCAAGTTGGGGGTATCACAGATACGCAGTATTTT.

This clonotype came up a few times. This chain connects TRBV7-6 to TRBJ1-4; D is ambiguous. The CDR3 extends over 15 amino acids. The V and J ends lost 5 bases and 1 base respectively, with 11 bases between them. Germline CDR1 SGHVS, CDR2 FNYEAQ. The CDR3 nucleotides are TGTGCCAGCAGCCTAGGGTGGAGAACTAATGAAAAACTGTTTTTT. Amino acids: CASSLGWRTNEKLFF.

This clonotype occurred once. The chain carries TRBV10-3 and TRBJ1-6; possible D gene TRBD1, 5 bases. Trimming took 6 bases from V and 5 from J, leaving 11 bases between them. The CDR3 is 14 residues long. The V gene's germline CDR1 is ENHRY and CDR2 SYGVKD. Here the CDR3 reads CAIRVRGDNSPLHF. The DNA of the CDR3 is TGTGCCATCAGGGTTCGGGGGGATAATTCACCCCTCCACTTT.

The V call is TRBV20-1, the J call TRBJ1-2; 8 nucleotides match TRBD1. V shed 3 bases, J shed 4 bases, and the junction held 4 bases outside the gene matches. The CDR3 contains 13 residues. Germline V gives CDR1 DFQATT, CDR2 SNEGSKA (reference sequence). CDR3 sequence (DNA): TGCAGTGCTAGGTGGACAGGGATCTATGGCTACACCTTC. Its protein product is CSARWTGIYGYTF.

The V and J genes are TRBV20-1 and TRBJ2-7, with 9 bases aligning to TRBD1. V lost 0 bases and J lost 3; bases outside the gene matches: 6. The CDR3 loop spans 15 amino acids. The V gene's germline CDR1 is DFQATT and CDR2 SNEGSKA (reference sequence). The DNA for the CDR3 is TGCAGTGCTAGAGATCCCGGGACAGGGAACTACGAGCAGTACTTC. Translating it yields CSARDPGTGNYEQYF.